This T cell receptor beta chain was identified during a study of memory CD8 T cells in hepatitis C reinfection. The wider study: A couple of donors cleared primary HCV but became chronic after reinfection. Late or post reinfection samples were taken 12 to 24 weeks after detection.

The study, taken as a whole, reports: About 5 donors were too few for definitive public clonotype conclusions.

To note about this clone: Its cognate antigen is unknown.

Germline V gene data show CDR1 as PRHDT and CDR2 as FYEKMQ (reference sequence). The CDR3 extends over 15 amino acids. With 5 bases removed from V and 2 bases from J, the gap between germline ends came to 14 bases. The data were produced by immunoSEQ multiplex PCR, yet TCRdb's version contains in-frame clones alone and is incomplete. Of approximately 46,000 clones in the sample, approximately 89% were seen once. As for time point: late/post reinfection, 12 to 24 weeks after detection. TCR sequencing was done directly ex vivo on sorted cells, without expansion in vitro. Total naive CD8 T cells were sorted as viable CD3+ CD8+ CD45RO- cells from a couple of donors.

The chain couples TRBV13 to TRBJ2-3; D is perhaps TRBD2 (5 bases). This TCR was recovered from a young man with hepatitis C virus infection. Sequencing input: naive CD8+ T cells sorted from blood. In DNA, the CDR3 is TGTGCCAGCAGCCCCCGCGCGCGGGTCACAGATACGCAGTATTTT. The encoded protein is CASSPRARVTDTQYF.